This T cell receptor beta chain was identified during a study of blood T cell repertoires in COVID-19 (dated by TCRdb to the early 2020s). At the level of the whole study: Samples covering the acute and convalescent phases of COVID-19 were provided by collaborators in the United States, Italy and Spain. The material from the prospective study consisted of cDNA or gDNA derived from T cells, B-cell-depleted T cells, or PBMCs. Deeply sampled blood TCRbeta repertoires from subjects exposed to, actively infected with, or recovered from COVID-19 were included in the dataset. A freely available public database, intended as a resource for researchers studying the immune response to SARS-CoV-2, is where the repertoires were released. Samples came from the ongoing ImmuneRACE study (first 160 participants) plus 1,254 subjects from 6 global collaborators. The sample metadata nearly always contained a de-identified subject ID, COVID-19 status, age in years and sex. HLA class I and class II types, where available, came from metadata supplied by the sample provider rather than from assay-based typing.

V loses 7 bases of germline sequence and J loses 8 bases, and the interval between the two ends is 8 bases. Taken from cysteine to phenylalanine, the CDR3 has 11 residues. Only the CDR3 DNA is retained, 33 bases long and in frame from the first base. For CDR1 and CDR2, the germline V gene (reference sequence) lists LNHDA and SQIVND. Points the paper makes about the study in general: The quantity of clinical and demographic metadata differed by source and by participant and was supplied without curation.

With regard to this clone: Its cognate antigen has yet to be identified. Base quality data are lacking; no much larger clone is found one base away.

The immunoSEQ Assay, a bias-controlled multiplex PCR, was used to amplify TCRbeta CDR3 regions from genomic DNA. Turning to the authors' computational methods: Nucleated cell counts per sample were estimated from amplification of reference gene primers within the assay. To quantify the absolute abundance of each unique TCRbeta CDR3 rearrangement, sequence reads were collapsed and filtered. For each sample, productive Simpson clonality was calculated by taking the square root of Simpson's diversity index across productive rearrangements. The table was pulled from immuneACCESS by TCRdb, which kept in-frame rearrangements only. Such tables lose some clones; where checked, under half of the loss comes from unresolved V genes, and the rest has no known cause. From that table come the V and J calls and clone size; the DNA was used to work out D and trimming. This sample has 98,000 or so clones in its table, and about two thirds of those were observed once. The top ten clones comprise 1.8% of the sample.

Whole blood was collected in K2EDTA tubes by collaborating institutions according to the institutions' own protocols. For TCRbeta analysis, collaborators shipped samples as frozen whole blood, isolated PBMCs, or DNA extracted from either of those sample types. The sequenced sample was peripheral blood. The sequence joins TRBV19 to TRBJ1-4; confidence is insufficient to name the D gene. The sequence was collected from a woman between 40 and 55 years old with acute or convalescent COVID-19. In nucleotide form, the sequence is TGTGCCAGTATGCAAGCGGAAAAACTGTTTTTT. Its product reads: CASMQAEKLFF.